The 19 T cell receptor beta chains in this list originate from one sample, sequenced in a study of blood T cell repertoires in COVID-19. The assay was immunoSEQ multiplex PCR, and TCRdb's table has in-frame clones only and misses some. The data hold around 450,000 clones, with 87% observed a single time. Material for sequencing was PBMCs or T cells enriched from blood (not recorded which). The receptors were gathered from a woman in her late teens or twenties who had recovered from COVID-19.

V gene TRBV30 combines with J gene TRBJ2-5; D not resolved. Germline assignment: CDR1 GTSNPN and CDR2 SVGIG (reference sequence). CDR3 size: 13 residues. V was trimmed by 4 bases and J by 5 bases, leaving 14 bases between them. CDR3 nucleotides: TGTGCCTGGAAGGTAGTAGCTATGGAGACCCAGTACTTC. Translated, it gives CAWKVVAMETQYF.

CDR3 sequence reads: CASSPGRGPYEQYF. DNA of the CDR3: TGTGCCAGCAGCCCTGGGAGGGGACCCTACGAGCAGTACTTC. V usage is TRBV7-2 and J usage is TRBJ2-7, with 7 bases aligning to TRBD2. The germline CDR1 and CDR2 sequences are SGHTA and FQGNSA. This CDR3 region has 14 residues. With V trimmed by 5 bases and J by 2 bases, 6 bases remained unmatched.

This chain joins TRBV6-4 and TRBJ2-3, with 8 bases fitting TRBD2. Losses at the gene ends were 3 bases for V and 2 bases for J; bases not matched to a gene: 10. Germline V gives CDR1 MRHNA, CDR2 SNTAGT. This CDR3 contains 17 residues. The CDR3 spells CASSEGASGRPTDTQYF. The DNA for the CDR3 is TGTGCCAGCAGTGAGGGGGCTAGCGGGCGCCCCACAGATACGCAGTATTTT.

The CDR3 reads CSASGVHGGNEKLFF. DNA of the CDR3: TGCAGTGCTAGTGGGGTTCACGGGGGGAATGAAAAACTGTTTTTT. V gene TRBV20-1 combines with J gene TRBJ1-4, with D perhaps TRBD1 (5 bases). Trimming took off 3 bases at V and 5 bases at J, with 16 bases between the two ends. Germline CDR1 DFQATT, CDR2 SNEGSKA (reference sequence). The CDR3 has 15 residues.

V gene TRBV9 combines with J gene TRBJ2-3; perhaps TRBD2 as D (7 bases). Deletions cut 0 bases from V and 7 bases from J, with 12 bases between. The germline V gene has CDR1 SGDLS and CDR2 YYNGEE. The CDR3 covers 14 residues. DNA for the CDR3: TGTGCCAGCAGCGTAGGAGGGGGGGCGAATACGCAGTATTTT. It encodes CASSVGGGANTQYF.

This chain connects TRBV18 to TRBJ1-3, with a possible D match to TRBD1 (6 bases). This CDR3 region has 15 residues. Germline values: CDR1 KGHSH, CDR2 LQKENI. Between the trimmed V and J ends, which lost 5 bases and 0 bases, there was a span of 11 bases. CDR3 residues: CASSSDSGSGNTIYF. CDR3 DNA: TGTGCCAGCTCATCGGACAGTGGCTCTGGAAACACCATATATTTT. Using reference TRBV18 and TRBJ1-3 for the parts outside the CDR3, the full variable domain is NAGVMQNPRHLVRRRGQEARLRCSPMKGHSHVYWYRQLPEEGLKFMVYLQKENIIDESGMPKERFSAEFPKEGPSILRIQQVVRGDSAAYFCASSSDSGSGNTIYFGEGSWLTVV.

V and J are TRBV6-4 and TRBJ1-1; TRBD1 is a possible D gene (5 bases). The V end was cut by 3 bases, the J end by 3 bases, with 17 bases between. The germline gives CDR1 MRHNA, CDR2 SNTAGT. The CDR3 extends over 16 amino acids. CDR3 region: CASSDQPISGYTEAFF. As DNA, the CDR3 is TGTGCCAGCAGTGATCAACCGATTTCAGGGTACACTGAAGCTTTCTTT.

This rearrangement joins TRBV7-9 to TRBJ2-7; 8 bases map to TRBD1. With V trimmed by 5 bases and J by 3 bases, 15 bases remained unmatched. Germline V lookup: CDR1 SEHNR, CDR2 FQNEAQ (reference sequence). CDR3 length: 17 residues. This CDR3 is CASSRLTLGQGIYEQYF. In DNA form, the CDR3 reads TGTGCCAGCAGCCGACTCACCCTTGGACAGGGAATCTACGAGCAGTACTTC. Supplemented by reference TRBV7-9 and TRBJ2-7, the full variable domain reads DTGVSQNPRHKITKRGQNVTFRCDPISEHNRLYWYRQTLGQGPEFLTYFQNEAQLEKSRLLSDRFSAERPKGSFSTLEIQRTEQGDSAMYLCASSRLTLGQGIYEQYFGPGTRLTVT.

The chain has TRBV27 and TRBJ1-1; 9 bases match TRBD1. With V trimmed by 5 bases and J by 7 bases, 17 bases remained unmatched. The CDR3 loop spans 17 amino acids. Germline CDR1 MNHEY, CDR2 SMNVEV (reference sequence). CDR3 DNA: TGTGCCAGCAGTCGGACTGGGACAGGGATTCTTAGTGGTGAAGCTTTCTTT. This sequence encodes CASSRTGTGILSGEAFF.

The V gene is TRBV11-2, the J gene TRBJ2-7; D ambiguous. The CDR3 totals 15 residues. Deletions cut 1 base from V and 2 bases from J, with 12 bases between. CDR1 and CDR2 from the germline V gene are SGHAT and FQNNGV. The CDR3 bases are TGTGCCAGCAGCTTAGGCGGCCTACTTCCCTACGAGCAGTACTTC. Amino acids: CASSLGGLLPYEQYF.

This rearrangement joins TRBV30 to TRBJ1-1; TRBD1 matches 7 bases. Germline V gives CDR1 GTSNPN, CDR2 SVGIG (reference sequence). The CDR3 runs 11 residues. This CDR3 reads CAGTEHTEAFF. DNA for the CDR3: TGTGCGGGGACAGAACACACTGAAGCTTTCTTT.

This chain joins TRBV5-5 and TRBJ2-1; tentatively, D is TRBD1 (5 bases). The germline gives CDR1 SGHKS, CDR2 YYEKEE (reference sequence). The CDR3 loop spans 15 amino acids. V was pared by 0 bases and J by 7 bases, with 14 bases between. The CDR3 region is CASSLVAGFWNEQFF. The CDR3 nucleotides read TGTGCCAGCAGCTTGGTGGCAGGGTTTTGGAATGAGCAGTTCTTC.

The chain is built from TRBV3-1 (or the pseudogene TRBV3-2) and TRBJ1-2, with D possibly TRBD1 on 6 matching bases. This CDR3 has 12 residues. Trimming removed 8 bases from V and 2 bases from J, with 9 bases in between. The germline V gene has CDR1 LGHDT and CDR2 YNNKEL (reference sequence). CDR3 sequence (DNA): TGTGCCAGCTTGGGGACAAACTATGGCTACACCTTC. Translation: CASLGTNYGYTF.

The V and J genes are TRBV5-4 and TRBJ1-1; TRBD1 matches 9 bases. The J segment lost 5 bases and the V segment lost 5 bases, leaving 7 bases of the junction unmatched. The germline V gene has CDR1 SGHNT and CDR2 YYREEE (reference sequence). This CDR3 has 14 amino acids. In nucleotides, the CDR3 is TGTGCCAGCAGGGGGGACAGGGTTCAAACTGAAGCTTTCTTT. Protein sequence: CASRGDRVQTEAFF.

This sequence joins TRBV2 and TRBJ2-3, with 7 nucleotides matching TRBD1. Unmatched junction bases numbered 6, after V lost 4 bases and J lost 2 bases. The CDR3 is 15 residues long. The germline V gene encodes CDR1 SNHLY and CDR2 FYNNEI. The CDR3 protein is CASSADRVSTDTQYF. The CDR3 DNA reads as TGTGCCAGCAGTGCAGACAGGGTTTCCACAGATACGCAGTATTTT.

The chain combines TRBV24-1 with TRBJ1-3, with TRBD1 matching over 7 bases. CDR3 length: 15 residues. Trimming at V came to 0 bases and at J to 4 bases, leaving 2 bases not matched to a gene. The V gene's germline CDR1 is KGHDR and CDR2 SFDVKD. The chain's CDR3 is CATSDLDRAGNTIYF. CDR3 coding DNA: TGTGCCACCAGTGATTTGGACAGGGCGGGAAACACCATATATTTT.

J is TRBJ2-6 and V is TRBV28, with 12 bases lining up with TRBD1. This CDR3 spans 19 amino acids. Germline V gene lookup returns CDR1 MDHEN and CDR2 SYDVKM. With 6 bases clipped from V and 2 bases from J, the junction kept 11 bases outside the gene matches. CDR3 residues: CASRSRDRGRVPGANVLTF. CDR3 bases: TGTGCCAGCAGAAGCCGGGACAGGGGGCGCGTCCCTGGGGCCAACGTCCTGACTTTC.

V usage is TRBV30 and J usage is TRBJ1-1; a weak D match, TRBD1 (5 bases). Germline CDR1 and CDR2: GTSNPN and SVGIG (reference sequence). This CDR3 region has 11 residues. Trimming removed 8 bases from V and 5 bases from J, with 12 bases in between. The DNA for the CDR3 is TGTGCCGGGGCGGGGGAGACTGAAGCTTTCTTT. It translates to CAGAGETEAFF. Combining the CDR3 with reference TRBV30 and TRBJ1-1 gives the whole variable domain SQTIHQWPATLVQPVGSPLSLECTVEGTSNPNLYWYRQAAGRGLQLLFYSVGIGQISSEVPQNLSASRPQDRQFILSSKKLLLSDSGFYLCAGAGETEAFFGQGTRLTVV.

The chain uses TRBV2 and TRBJ1-5, with 8 bases identical to TRBD1. J lost 5 bases, V lost 3 bases, and 15 bases had no gene match. The CDR3 totals 18 residues. Germline loops: CDR1 SNHLY, CDR2 FYNNEI. Here the CDR3 reads CASSDNRTPGQEYQPQHF. In DNA, the CDR3 is TGTGCCAGCAGTGACAATCGGACTCCGGGACAGGAATATCAGCCCCAGCATTTT.